This T cell receptor (beta chain) was sequenced for a study of T-cell reconstitution after alpha-beta-depleted transplantation in children. V shed 7 bases, J shed 6 bases, and the junction held 4 bases outside the gene matches. CDR1 DFQATT and CDR2 SNEGSKA come from the germline V gene (reference sequence). The CDR3 has 13 residues. Preparation of the TCRbeta library was carried out with unique molecular identifiers. TCRdb recomputed calls from the PCR reads with MiXCR, one row per CDR3 protein. The sample records 55,000 to 70,000 distinct CDR3 sequences, approximately 11% being singletons. This clonotype was picked up many times. Its antigen is not known. Study results and caveats: Among T cells one year after transplant, newly produced cells accounted for most counts and diversity. Surviving thymic progenitors and recipient T cells were the source of high TCRbeta diversity at day 60 in some patients. Two months or so post-transplant, alpha-beta T cells reportedly derived from several hundred expanded graft clones.

The receptor comes from a boy between 10 and 17 years old with acute myeloid leukemia, due to receive a stem cell transplant. The genes are TRBV20-1 and TRBJ1-4; 11 bases match TRBD1. The sequencing used PBMCs, collected before TCRalphabeta/CD19-depleted stem cell transplant. CDR3 protein: CSGWTGGHEKLFF. The CDR3 DNA reads TGCAGTGGGTGGACAGGGGGCCATGAAAAACTGTTTTTT.